This TCR beta chain was sequenced during a study of radiation and T cells in renal cell carcinoma. Study findings and constraints: Compared with controls, irradiated tumors had more, larger dominant CDR3 motifs. Top 100 clonotypes averaged around 54% in irradiated versus approximately 45% in nephrectomy-only tumors.

This clone was seen more than once but under ten times. Its antigen is unidentified. With 6 bases removed from V and 4 bases from J, the gap between germline ends came to 10 bases. CDR1 WSHSY and CDR2 SAAADI come from the germline V gene. This CDR3 is 13 amino acids long. Treatment given: treatment-naive control, cytoreductive nephrectomy. Control tumors came from treatment-naive patients without prior radiation. Sequenced control tumors were from over ten males and a few females, median age approximately 62. Sequenced by immunoSEQ multiplex PCR; TCRdb stores in-frame clones only, minus some. This table holds around 12,000 clones, about 65% found once.

Material: tumor tissue, obtained from a patient whose treatment was nephrectomy without radiotherapy. The rearrangement joins TRBV10-2 to TRBJ1-5, with D perhaps matching TRBD1 (5 bases). This receptor was identified in a woman aged 80 or over with renal cell carcinoma. The CDR3 loop reads CASSPGGNQPQHF. The CDR3, as DNA: TGCGCCAGCAGCCCGGGGGGAAATCAGCCCCAGCATTTT.